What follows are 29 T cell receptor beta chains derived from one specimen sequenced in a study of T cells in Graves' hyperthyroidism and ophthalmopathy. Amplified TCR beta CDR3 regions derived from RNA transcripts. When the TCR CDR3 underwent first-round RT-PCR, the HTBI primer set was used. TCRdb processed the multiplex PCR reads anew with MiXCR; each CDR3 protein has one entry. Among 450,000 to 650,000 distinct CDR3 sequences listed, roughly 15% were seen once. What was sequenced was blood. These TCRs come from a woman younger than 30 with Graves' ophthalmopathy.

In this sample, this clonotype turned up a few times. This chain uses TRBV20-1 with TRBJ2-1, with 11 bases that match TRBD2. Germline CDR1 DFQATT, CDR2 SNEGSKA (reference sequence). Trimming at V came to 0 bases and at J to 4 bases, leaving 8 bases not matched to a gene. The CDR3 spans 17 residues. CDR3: CSARDGTSGLPYNEQFF. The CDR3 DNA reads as TGCAGTGCTAGAGATGGGACTAGCGGACTTCCATACAATGAGCAGTTCTTC.

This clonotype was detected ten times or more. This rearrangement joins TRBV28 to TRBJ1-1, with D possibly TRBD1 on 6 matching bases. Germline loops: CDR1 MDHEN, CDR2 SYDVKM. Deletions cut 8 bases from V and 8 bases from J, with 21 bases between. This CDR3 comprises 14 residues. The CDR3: CASDGGSRTSEAFF. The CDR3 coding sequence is TGTGCCAGCGACGGGGGCAGCCGAACTTCGGAAGCTTTCTTT.

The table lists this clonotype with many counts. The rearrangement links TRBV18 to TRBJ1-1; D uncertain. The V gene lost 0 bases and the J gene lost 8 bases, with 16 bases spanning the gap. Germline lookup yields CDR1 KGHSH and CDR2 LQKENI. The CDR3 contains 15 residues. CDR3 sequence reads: CASSPPSSGSEEAFF. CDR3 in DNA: TGTGCCAGCTCACCACCGTCGTCAGGCTCAGAAGAAGCTTTCTTT. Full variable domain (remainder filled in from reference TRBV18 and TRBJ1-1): NAGVMQNPRHLVRRRGQEARLRCSPMKGHSHVYWYRQLPEEGLKFMVYLQKENIIDESGMPKERFSAEFPKEGPSILRIQQVVRGDSAAYFCASSPPSSGSEEAFFGQGTRLTVV.

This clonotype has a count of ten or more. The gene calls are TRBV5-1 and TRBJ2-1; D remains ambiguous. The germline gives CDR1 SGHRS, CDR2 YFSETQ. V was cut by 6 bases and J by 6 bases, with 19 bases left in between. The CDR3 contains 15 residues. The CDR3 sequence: CASNLSPELANEQFF. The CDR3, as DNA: TGCGCCAGCAACTTAAGCCCCGAGTTAGCCAATGAGCAGTTCTTC.

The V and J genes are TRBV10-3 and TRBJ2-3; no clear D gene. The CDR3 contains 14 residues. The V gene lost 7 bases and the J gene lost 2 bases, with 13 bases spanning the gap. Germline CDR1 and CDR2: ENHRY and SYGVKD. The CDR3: CAIKGGTNTDTQYF. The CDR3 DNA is TGTGCCATCAAAGGCGGCACAAACACAGATACGCAGTATTTT.

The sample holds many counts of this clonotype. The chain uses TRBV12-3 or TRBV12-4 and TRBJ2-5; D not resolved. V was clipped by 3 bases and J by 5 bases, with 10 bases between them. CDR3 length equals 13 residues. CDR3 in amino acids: CASSLGSLETQYF. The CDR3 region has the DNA TGTGCCAGCAGTTTGGGTAGCCTGGAGACCCAGTACTTC.

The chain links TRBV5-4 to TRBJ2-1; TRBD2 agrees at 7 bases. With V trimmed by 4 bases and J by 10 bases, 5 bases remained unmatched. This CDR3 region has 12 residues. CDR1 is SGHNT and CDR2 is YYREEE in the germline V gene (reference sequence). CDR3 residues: CASSRPGLEQFF. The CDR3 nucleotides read TGTGCCAGCAGCCGGCCGGGACTAGAGCAGTTCTTC.

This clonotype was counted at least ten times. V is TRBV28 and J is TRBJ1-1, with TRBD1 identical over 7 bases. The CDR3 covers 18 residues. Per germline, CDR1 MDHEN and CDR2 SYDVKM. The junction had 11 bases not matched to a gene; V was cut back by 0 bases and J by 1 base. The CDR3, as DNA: TGTGCCAGCAGTTTATGGGTCAGGTCTGACAGGGCGAACACTGAAGCTTTCTTT. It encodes CASSLWVRSDRANTEAFF.

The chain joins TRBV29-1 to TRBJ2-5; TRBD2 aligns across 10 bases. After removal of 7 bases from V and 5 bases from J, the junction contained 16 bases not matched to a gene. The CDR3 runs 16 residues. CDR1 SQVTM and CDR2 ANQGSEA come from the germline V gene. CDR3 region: CSGVGLAATSSETQYF. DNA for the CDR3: TGCAGCGGGGTAGGACTAGCGGCAACTTCCTCGGAGACCCAGTACTTC.

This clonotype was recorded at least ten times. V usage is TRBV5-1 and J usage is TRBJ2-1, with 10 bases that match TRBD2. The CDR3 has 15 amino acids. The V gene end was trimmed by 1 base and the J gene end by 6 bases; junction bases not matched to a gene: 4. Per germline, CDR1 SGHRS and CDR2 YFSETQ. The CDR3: CASSLRLAGVNEQFF. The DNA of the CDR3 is TGCGCCAGCAGCTTGAGGCTAGCGGGAGTCAATGAGCAGTTCTTC.

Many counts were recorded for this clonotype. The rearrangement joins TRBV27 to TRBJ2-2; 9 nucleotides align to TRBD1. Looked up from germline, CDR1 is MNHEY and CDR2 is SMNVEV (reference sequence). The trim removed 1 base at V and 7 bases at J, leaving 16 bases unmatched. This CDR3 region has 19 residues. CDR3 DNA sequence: TGTGCCAGCAGTTTATTGCCGGGACAGGGAGAGAGGGACAGCGGGGAGCTGTTTTTT. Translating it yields CASSLLPGQGERDSGELFF.

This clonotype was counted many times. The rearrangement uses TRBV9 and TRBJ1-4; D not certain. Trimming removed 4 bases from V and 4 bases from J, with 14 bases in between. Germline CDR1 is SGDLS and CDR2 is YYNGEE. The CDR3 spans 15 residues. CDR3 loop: CASSRTRADNEKLFF. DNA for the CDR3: TGTGCCAGCAGCCGCACCCGGGCAGATAATGAAAAACTGTTTTTT. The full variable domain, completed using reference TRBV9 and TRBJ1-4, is DSGVTQTPKHLITATGQRVTLRCSPRSGDLSVYWYQQSLDQGLQFLIQYYNGEERAKGNILERFSAQQFPDLHSELNLSSLELGDSALYFCASSRTRADNEKLFFGSGTQLSVL.

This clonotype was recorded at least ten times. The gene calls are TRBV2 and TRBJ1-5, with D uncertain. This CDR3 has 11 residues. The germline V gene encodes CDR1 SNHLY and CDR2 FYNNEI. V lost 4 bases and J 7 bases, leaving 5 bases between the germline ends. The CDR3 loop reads CASSAGQPQHF. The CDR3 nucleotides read TGTGCCAGCAGTGCGGGGCAGCCCCAGCATTTT.

The CDR3 DNA is TGTGCCAGCAGTTTACCCGGACATCAGCCCCAGCATTTT. Its translation: CASSLPGHQPQHF. The rearrangement uses TRBV28 and TRBJ1-5; D is unresolved. CDR3 size: 13 residues. Germline V gene lookup returns CDR1 MDHEN and CDR2 SYDVKM. V gave up 2 bases and J gave up 5 bases, with 7 bases separating them.

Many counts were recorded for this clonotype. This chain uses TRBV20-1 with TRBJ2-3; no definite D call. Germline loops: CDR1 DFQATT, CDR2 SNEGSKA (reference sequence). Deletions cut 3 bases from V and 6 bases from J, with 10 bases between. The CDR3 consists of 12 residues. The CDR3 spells CSASPTRDTQYF. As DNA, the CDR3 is TGCAGTGCTAGTCCGACTCGGGATACGCAGTATTTT.

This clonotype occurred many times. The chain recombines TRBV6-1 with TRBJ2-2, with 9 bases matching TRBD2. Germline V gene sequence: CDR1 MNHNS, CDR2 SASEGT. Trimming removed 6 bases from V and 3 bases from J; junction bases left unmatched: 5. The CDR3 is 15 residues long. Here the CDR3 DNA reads TGTGCCAGCAGATTAGTAGCGGGGGACACCGGGGAGCTGTTTTTT. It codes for CASRLVAGDTGELFF.

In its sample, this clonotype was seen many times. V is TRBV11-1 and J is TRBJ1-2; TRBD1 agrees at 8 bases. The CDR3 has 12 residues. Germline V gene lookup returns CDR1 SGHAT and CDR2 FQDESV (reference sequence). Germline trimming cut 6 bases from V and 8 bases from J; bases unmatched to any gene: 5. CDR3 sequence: CASSLTGEGYTF. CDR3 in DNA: TGTGCCAGCAGTCTGACAGGGGAAGGCTACACCTTC.

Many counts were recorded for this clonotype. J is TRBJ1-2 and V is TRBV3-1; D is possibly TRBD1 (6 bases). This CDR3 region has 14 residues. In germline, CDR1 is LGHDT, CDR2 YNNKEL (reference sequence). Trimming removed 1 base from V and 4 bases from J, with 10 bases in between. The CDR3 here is CASSQGEGGYGYTF. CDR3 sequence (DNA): TGTGCCAGCAGCCAAGGGGAAGGGGGCTATGGCTACACCTTC.

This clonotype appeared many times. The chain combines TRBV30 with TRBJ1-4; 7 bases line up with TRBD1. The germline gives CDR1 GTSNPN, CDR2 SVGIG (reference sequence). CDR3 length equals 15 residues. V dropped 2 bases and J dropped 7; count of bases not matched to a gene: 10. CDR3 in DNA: TGTGCCTGGAGTTTCCCCGGGACAGCAAGTGAAAAACTGTTTTTT. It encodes CAWSFPGTASEKLFF.

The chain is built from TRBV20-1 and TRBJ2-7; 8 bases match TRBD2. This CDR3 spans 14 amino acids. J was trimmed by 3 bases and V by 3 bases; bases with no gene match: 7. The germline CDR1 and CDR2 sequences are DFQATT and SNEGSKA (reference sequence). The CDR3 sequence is CSARNRSGSYEQYF. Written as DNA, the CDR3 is TGCAGTGCTAGGAACCGCAGCGGGAGCTACGAGCAGTACTTC.

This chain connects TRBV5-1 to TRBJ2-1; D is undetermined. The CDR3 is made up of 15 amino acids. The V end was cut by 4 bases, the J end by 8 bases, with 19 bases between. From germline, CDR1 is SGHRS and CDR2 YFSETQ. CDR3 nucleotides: TGCGCCAGCAGCATTACTCCCTTATCAAAGGATGAGCAGTTCTTC. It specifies CASSITPLSKDEQFF.

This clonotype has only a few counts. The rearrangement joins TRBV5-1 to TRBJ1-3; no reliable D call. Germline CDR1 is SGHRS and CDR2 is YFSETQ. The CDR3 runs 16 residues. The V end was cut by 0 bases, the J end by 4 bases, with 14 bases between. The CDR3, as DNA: TGCGCCAGCAGCTTGGACCCAACCCCGTCGGGAAACACCATATATTTT. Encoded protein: CASSLDPTPSGNTIYF.

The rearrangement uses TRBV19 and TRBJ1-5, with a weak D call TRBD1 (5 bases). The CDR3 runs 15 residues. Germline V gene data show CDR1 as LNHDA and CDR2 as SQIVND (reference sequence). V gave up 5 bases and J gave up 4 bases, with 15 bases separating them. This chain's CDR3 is CASSPGRRGNQPQHF. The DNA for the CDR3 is TGTGCCAGTAGTCCGGGACGACGGGGTAATCAGCCCCAGCATTTT.

CDR3 loop: CASSTETGAEQYF. The DNA of the CDR3 is TGTGCCAGTAGTACTGAAACAGGGGCCGAGCAGTACTTC. This sequence joins TRBV19 and TRBJ2-7; the match to TRBD1 covers 7 bases. The CDR3 is 13 residues long. The ends lost 4 bases at V and 6 bases at J; junction bases unmatched: 6. Germline lookup yields CDR1 LNHDA and CDR2 SQIVND (reference sequence).

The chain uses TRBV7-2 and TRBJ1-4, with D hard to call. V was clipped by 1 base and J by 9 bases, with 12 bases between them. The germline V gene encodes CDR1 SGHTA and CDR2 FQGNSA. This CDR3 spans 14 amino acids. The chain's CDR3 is CASSLEGRIQKLFF. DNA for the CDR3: TGTGCCAGCAGCTTAGAGGGTCGGATTCAAAAACTGTTTTTT.

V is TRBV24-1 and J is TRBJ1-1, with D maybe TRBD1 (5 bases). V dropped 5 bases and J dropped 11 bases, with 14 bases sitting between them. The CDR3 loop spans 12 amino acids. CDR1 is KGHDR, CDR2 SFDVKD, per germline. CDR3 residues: CATSARVGGAFF. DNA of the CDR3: TGTGCCACCAGTGCGCGGGTTGGGGGGGCTTTCTTT.

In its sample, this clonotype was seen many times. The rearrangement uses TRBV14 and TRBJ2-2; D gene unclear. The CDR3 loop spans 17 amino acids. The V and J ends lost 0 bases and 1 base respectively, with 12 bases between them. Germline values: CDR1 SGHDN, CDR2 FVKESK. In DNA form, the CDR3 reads TGTGCCAGCAGCCAAGAATTAAAAGGGCGGAACACCGGGGAGCTGTTTTTT. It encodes CASSQELKGRNTGELFF.

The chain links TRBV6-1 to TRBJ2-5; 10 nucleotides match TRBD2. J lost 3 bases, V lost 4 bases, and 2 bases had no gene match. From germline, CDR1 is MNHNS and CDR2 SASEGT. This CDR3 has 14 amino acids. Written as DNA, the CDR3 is TGTGCCAGCAGTGGGACTAGCGGCAAAGAGACCCAGTACTTC. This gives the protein CASSGTSGKETQYF.

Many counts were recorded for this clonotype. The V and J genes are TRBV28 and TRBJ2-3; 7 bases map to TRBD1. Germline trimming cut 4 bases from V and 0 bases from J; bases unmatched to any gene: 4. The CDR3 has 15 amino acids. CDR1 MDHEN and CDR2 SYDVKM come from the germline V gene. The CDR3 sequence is CASSSWTGSTDTQYF. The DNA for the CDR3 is TGTGCCAGCAGTTCCTGGACAGGCAGCACAGATACGCAGTATTTT. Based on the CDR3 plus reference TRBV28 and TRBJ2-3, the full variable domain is DVKVTQSSRYLVKRTGEKVFLECVQDMDHENMFWYRQDPGLGLRLIYFSYDVKMKEKGDIPEGYSVSREKKERFSLILESASTNQTSMYLCASSSWTGSTDTQYFGPGTRLTVL.